Below are 31 T cell receptor beta chains sequenced from a single sample in a study of blood T cell repertoires in COVID-19. Generated by immunoSEQ multiplex PCR, the TCRdb table keeps only in-frame clones and is missing some. The top ten clones hold approximately 1% of a sample with over 250,000 clones, approximately 85% of them seen once. Sequences were obtained from PBMCs or T cells enriched from blood (not recorded which). These TCRs come from a young woman who had recovered from COVID-19.

The J gene is TRBJ2-1, the V gene TRBV4-1; 8 positions agree with TRBD1. The CDR3 runs 19 residues. CDR1 and CDR2 (germline): MGHRA, YSYEKL. Trimming took 4 bases from V and 0 from J; bases not matched to a gene: 14. The CDR3 DNA is TGCGCCAGCAGCCGACAGGGGCCTCCTTTTGGAAGCTCCTACAATGAGCAGTTCTTC. It translates to CASSRQGPPFGSSYNEQFF.

The chain couples TRBV13 to TRBJ2-1, with D maybe TRBD2 (6 bases). CDR3 length: 14 amino acids. Germline assignment: CDR1 PRHDT and CDR2 FYEKMQ (reference sequence). Trimming stripped 5 bases from V and 4 bases from J, with 12 bases between. The CDR3 bases are TGTGCCAGCAGCAAACGGGACTGGTACAATGAGCAGTTCTTC. The encoded protein is CASSKRDWYNEQFF.

The V and J genes are TRBV7-3 and TRBJ2-5; 7 nucleotides align to TRBD1. The J segment lost 4 bases and the V segment lost 1 base, leaving 6 bases of the junction unmatched. Germline-derived CDR1 and CDR2 are SGHTA and FQGTGA. CDR3 length: 15 amino acids. CDR3 bases: TGTGCCAGCAGCTTAAACAGGGGAAGAGGAGAGACCCAGTACTTC. Translation gives CASSLNRGRGETQYF.

The chain combines TRBV7-9 with TRBJ2-6; D is uncertain. The CDR3 consists of 15 residues. Germline assignment: CDR1 SEHNR and CDR2 FQNEAQ (reference sequence). Trimming cost V 5 bases and J 4 bases, with 12 bases left between them. The CDR3 is CASSVPVAGANVLTF. CDR3 sequence (DNA): TGTGCCAGCAGCGTTCCGGTAGCCGGGGCCAACGTCCTGACTTTC. Full variable domain (outside the CDR3, taken from reference TRBV7-9 and TRBJ2-6): DTGVSQNPRHKITKRGQNVTFRCDPISEHNRLYWYRQTLGQGPEFLTYFQNEAQLEKSRLLSDRFSAERPKGSFSTLEIQRTEQGDSAMYLCASSVPVAGANVLTFGAGSRLTVL.

V gene TRBV27 combines with J gene TRBJ2-5, with 15 bases lining up with TRBD2. The germline CDR1 and CDR2 sequences are MNHEY and SMNVEV (reference sequence). Unmatched junction bases numbered 16, after V lost 3 bases and J lost 5 bases. The CDR3 contains 20 residues. CDR3 in amino acids: CASSFRGPRTSGGATETQYF. DNA of the CDR3: TGTGCCAGCAGTTTCAGGGGGCCGAGGACTAGCGGGGGGGCCACTGAGACCCAGTACTTC.

V gene TRBV6-6 combines with J gene TRBJ2-6; 9 bases line up with TRBD1. V dropped 5 bases and J dropped 0; count of bases not matched to a gene: 11. CDR3 length: 19 amino acids. Per germline, CDR1 MNHNY and CDR2 SVGAGI (reference sequence). CDR3 nucleotide sequence: TGTGCCAGCAGTCTTCAGCCGGGACAGGGAAGCTCTGGGGCCAACGTCCTGACTTTC. Its protein is CASSLQPGQGSSGANVLTF.

The rearrangement uses TRBV19 and TRBJ2-2, with D perhaps TRBD1 (5 bases). V lost 5 bases to trimming and J lost 4 bases, with 20 bases between them. The germline V gene has CDR1 LNHDA and CDR2 SQIVND (reference sequence). CDR3 size: 17 residues. The CDR3 region is CASSFKEAAGSTGELFF. The CDR3 DNA reads as TGTGCCAGTAGTTTCAAAGAAGCTGCAGGGTCCACCGGGGAGCTGTTTTTT.

The rearrangement uses TRBV10-3 and TRBJ2-3, with 8 bases aligning to TRBD1. Germline V gene data show CDR1 as ENHRY and CDR2 as SYGVKD. J gave up 0 bases and V 10 bases, and 9 bases lay outside the gene matches. The CDR3 has 15 amino acids. In DNA form, the CDR3 reads TGTGCCACCAGGGGGCCCCGGTCTAGCACAGATACGCAGTATTTT. It translates to CATRGPRSSTDTQYF.

The chain carries TRBV11-1 and TRBJ2-2; 7 nucleotides align to TRBD1. CDR3 length equals 13 residues. From germline, CDR1 is SGHAT and CDR2 FQDESV (reference sequence). The ends lost 8 bases at V and 5 bases at J; junction bases unmatched: 5. The CDR3 loop reads CASRPTGTGELFF. The CDR3 DNA reads as TGTGCCAGCCGACCGACAGGGACCGGGGAGCTGTTTTTT.

This chain uses TRBV7-9 with TRBJ1-4, with 11 bases fitting TRBD1. The CDR3 spans 16 residues. V was pared by 2 bases and J by 7 bases, with 6 bases of the junction left unmatched. The germline gives CDR1 SEHNR, CDR2 FQNEAQ (reference sequence). The CDR3 DNA follows: TGTGCCAGCAGCTTAAGGACAGGGGGCTTGGGTGAAAAACTGTTTTTT. Residues: CASSLRTGGLGEKLFF.

Concerning this clone itself: Different DNA sequences within this sample yield the same CDR3. The chain is built from TRBV20-1 and TRBJ2-5; TRBD2 agrees at 8 bases. V was pared by 6 bases and J by 4 bases, with 1 base of the junction left unmatched. In germline, CDR1 is DFQATT, CDR2 SNEGSKA (reference sequence). This CDR3 comprises 11 residues. The CDR3 spells CSAAGGETQYF. CDR3 in DNA: TGCAGTGCCGCGGGGGGAGAGACCCAGTACTTC.

The chain recombines TRBV7-3 with TRBJ2-1; 9 bases are a match to TRBD2. The CDR3 has 15 amino acids. CDR1 SGHTA and CDR2 FQGTGA come from the germline V gene. After removal of 5 bases from V and 5 bases from J, the junction contained 7 bases not matched to a gene. The CDR3 coding sequence is TGTGCCAGCAGCCCACTAGCGGGCATCAACAATGAGCAGTTCTTC. Translating gives CASSPLAGINNEQFF.

The DNA of the CDR3 is TGTGCCAGCAGCTTCCTCGACAGGAGGAAGGCGGGAGGGATTACCGATGAGCAGTTCTTC. Encoded protein: CASSFLDRRKAGGITDEQFF. The chain links TRBV7-6 to TRBJ2-1; TRBD2 agrees at 9 bases. The CDR3 loop spans 20 amino acids. The germline V gene encodes CDR1 SGHVS and CDR2 FNYEAQ. With V trimmed by 3 bases and J by 8 bases, 23 bases remained unmatched.

The chain has TRBV5-5 and TRBJ1-6; TRBD1 might be the D (5 bases). Germline lookup yields CDR1 SGHKS and CDR2 YYEKEE (reference sequence). With 3 bases removed from V and 6 bases from J, the gap between germline ends came to 19 bases. The CDR3 consists of 17 residues. Here the CDR3 reads CASSSRAGRAANSPLHF. In DNA, the CDR3 is TGTGCCAGCAGCTCCCGAGCGGGGCGGGCAGCTAATTCACCCCTCCACTTT.

The chain has TRBV7-9 and TRBJ2-7; 8 bases fit TRBD2. Germline V lookup: CDR1 SEHNR, CDR2 FQNEAQ (reference sequence). CDR3 length: 14 amino acids. V lost 1 base and J lost 2; bases outside the gene matches: 1. The chain's CDR3 is CASSLEGLAYEQYF. CDR3 nucleotides: TGTGCCAGCAGCTTAGAGGGACTAGCCTACGAGCAGTACTTC.

This clone was recorded only once. The genes are TRBV9 and TRBJ2-2, with unresolved D. The CDR3 spans 12 residues. CDR1 is SGDLS and CDR2 is YYNGEE in the germline V gene. V was shortened by 0 bases and J by 7 bases, with 4 bases between the two germline ends. This chain's CDR3 is CASSVADGELFF. In DNA, the CDR3 is TGTGCCAGCAGCGTAGCAGACGGGGAGCTGTTTTTT.

The V call is TRBV18, the J call TRBJ1-1; the D is unclear. Trimming took 1 base from V and 4 from J, leaving 25 bases between them. The CDR3 is 19 residues long. Germline V lookup: CDR1 KGHSH, CDR2 LQKENI. The CDR3 loop is CASSPLSLTGSPTGTEAFF. The CDR3 DNA reads as TGTGCCAGCTCACCACTATCTCTCACGGGGTCGCCTACGGGCACTGAAGCTTTCTTT.

V and J are TRBV28 and TRBJ1-6, with 9 bases aligning to TRBD1. This CDR3 has 15 residues. With V trimmed by 4 bases and J by 9 bases, 7 bases remained unmatched. In germline, CDR1 is MDHEN, CDR2 SYDVKM. The CDR3 reads CASSSSGQGLSPLHF. In DNA form, the CDR3 reads TGTGCCAGCAGTTCCTCGGGACAGGGTCTTTCACCCCTCCACTTT.

This rearrangement joins TRBV24-1 to TRBJ2-5; 7 bases are shared with TRBD2. CDR3 length: 17 amino acids. With V trimmed by 7 bases and J by 1 base, 14 bases remained unmatched. Germline CDR1 and CDR2: KGHDR and SFDVKD. CDR3 nucleotide sequence: TGTGCCACCAGGAGGTTAAGCCCGGGAGGTGGCCAAGAGACCCAGTACTTC. Its translation is CATRRLSPGGGQETQYF.

This clone was seen only once. The chain is built from TRBV5-4 and TRBJ2-1; TRBD2 agrees at 14 bases. Per the germline V gene, CDR1 is SGHNT and CDR2 is YYREEE (reference sequence). The V and J ends lost 5 bases and 0 bases, in that order; junction bases with no gene match: 7. The CDR3 covers 18 residues. The CDR3 sequence: CASRVGLAGAGSYNEQFF. CDR3 nucleotide sequence: TGTGCCAGCAGAGTGGGACTAGCGGGAGCCGGCTCCTACAATGAGCAGTTCTTC.

CDR3 residues: CASSKDRAGHEQYF. The CDR3 DNA is TGTGCCAGCAGTAAGGACAGGGCGGGCCACGAGCAGTACTTC. V usage is TRBV28 and J usage is TRBJ2-7, with 8 bases fitting TRBD1. Unmatched junction bases numbered 8, after V lost 5 bases and J lost 5 bases. The V gene's germline CDR1 is MDHEN and CDR2 SYDVKM. The CDR3 spans 14 residues. Together with reference TRBV28 and TRBJ2-7, the CDR3 gives the full variable domain: DVKVTQSSRYLVKRTGEKVFLECVQDMDHENMFWYRQDPGLGLRLIYFSYDVKMKEKGDIPEGYSVSREKKERFSLILESASTNQTSMYLCASSKDRAGHEQYFGPGTRLTVT.

The V call is TRBV7-9, the J call TRBJ2-3; D might be TRBD2 (5 bases). V lost 4 bases and J lost 5, with 19 bases in between. The V gene's germline CDR1 is SEHNR and CDR2 FQNEAQ (reference sequence). This CDR3 region has 16 residues. The CDR3 coding sequence is TGTGCCAGCAGCTCAACACGGGCCGCCCGGGGAGATACGCAGTATTTT. As protein: CASSSTRAARGDTQYF.

This clone was observed once. This chain joins TRBV11-3 and TRBJ1-6; D gene ambiguous. This CDR3 region has 15 residues. The germline V gene has CDR1 SGHNT and CDR2 YENEEA. Trimming removed 5 bases from V and 7 bases from J, with 15 bases in between. The CDR3 loop is CASSHERARNSPLHF. The CDR3, as DNA: TGTGCCAGCAGCCATGAGAGGGCCCGGAATTCACCCCTCCACTTT.

This clone is a singleton in its sample. CDR3 protein: CASSQDPQGAYEKLFF. Written as DNA, the CDR3 is TGCGCCAGCAGCCAAGATCCACAGGGGGCTTATGAAAAACTGTTTTTT. The gene calls are TRBV4-3 and TRBJ1-4; 9 nucleotides align to TRBD1. The CDR3 extends over 16 amino acids. V lost 0 bases to trimming and J lost 6 bases; unmatched junction nucleotides: 5. CDR1 and CDR2 from the germline V gene are LGHNA and YSLEER.

This clone showed up just once. The genes are TRBV7-9 and TRBJ2-1; 7 bases agree with TRBD2. Germline lookup yields CDR1 SEHNR and CDR2 FQNEAQ (reference sequence). The CDR3 has 15 amino acids. V was clipped by 7 bases and J by 9 bases; unmatched bases: 15. The CDR3: CASTQILAPGSEQFF. CDR3 DNA: TGTGCCAGCACCCAAATACTAGCGCCAGGCAGTGAGCAGTTCTTC.

The rearrangement uses TRBV6-2 or TRBV6-3 and TRBJ2-4; possibly TRBD2 for D (5 bases). Germline CDR1 MNHEY, CDR2 SVGEGT. The length of the CDR3 is 17 residues. The V end lost 4 bases, the J end lost 0 bases, and 16 bases lay between the germline ends. CDR3: CASSLRGSPVAKNIQYF. The CDR3 DNA reads as TGTGCCAGCAGTTTACGGGGTTCGCCGGTAGCCAAAAACATTCAGTACTTC.

The rearrangement links TRBV27 to TRBJ1-1; tentatively, D is TRBD1 (6 bases). The CDR3 is 12 amino acids. Trimming cost V 6 bases and J 5 bases, with 10 bases left between them. Germline V CDR1 and CDR2: MNHEY, SMNVEV (reference sequence). In DNA form, the CDR3 reads TGTGCCAGCAGGAAGAGGGGGACTGAAGCTTTCTTT. It is translated as CASRKRGTEAFF.

The rearrangement links TRBV15 to TRBJ2-7, with a weak D call TRBD1 (5 bases). CDR3 length: 17 amino acids. Germline V gene sequence: CDR1 LNHNV, CDR2 YYDKDF (reference sequence). Trimming stripped 0 bases from V and 5 bases from J, with 20 bases between. CDR3 DNA: TGTGCCACCAGCAGAGATGAGGCGGACACTGAAGGGAACGAGCAGTACTTC. Its protein is CATSRDEADTEGNEQYF.

The chain couples TRBV7-9 to TRBJ1-4; TRBD1 might be the D (5 bases). The CDR3 contains 15 residues. Germline CDR1 is SEHNR and CDR2 is FQNEAQ (reference sequence). The V and J ends lost 5 bases and 4 bases respectively, with 14 bases between them. CDR3 coding DNA: TGTGCCAGCAGCCCCCAGGGTGTGGTTAATGAAAAACTGTTTTTT. It translates to CASSPQGVVNEKLFF.

The chain links TRBV6-5 to TRBJ2-7; no clear D. Per the germline V gene, CDR1 is MNHEY and CDR2 is SVGAGI. Deletions cut 5 bases from V and 5 bases from J, with 16 bases between. CDR3 length equals 14 residues. The CDR3 DNA sequence: TGTGCCAGCAGTACACCGACGAGGATCCACGAGCAGTACTTC. Amino acids: CASSTPTRIHEQYF.

The chain couples TRBV14 to TRBJ2-7, with D perhaps TRBD2 (6 bases). Between the trimmed V and J ends, which lost 0 bases and 7 bases, there was a span of 10 bases. From germline, CDR1 is SGHDN and CDR2 FVKESK. This CDR3 comprises 13 residues. DNA of the CDR3: TGTGCCAGCAGCCAAGATCTAAGCGGGGAGCAGTACTTC. Protein: CASSQDLSGEQYF.